The TCR beta chain under discussion was sequenced for a study of blood T cell repertoires in COVID-19 (dated by TCRdb to the early 2020s). Some background on the complete study: Collaborator samples came from the United States, Italy and Spain and covered acute and convalescent phases of COVID-19. The material from the prospective study consisted of cDNA or gDNA derived from T cells, B-cell-depleted T cells, or PBMCs. Deeply sampled blood TCRbeta repertoires from subjects exposed to, actively infected with, or recovered from COVID-19 were included in the dataset. A freely available public database, intended as a resource for researchers studying the immune response to SARS-CoV-2, is where the repertoires were released. The samples were drawn from two sources: the first 160 participants of the ongoing ImmuneRACE study, and 1,000 to 1,500 subjects contributed by 6 global collaborators. Nearly every sample came with metadata listing a de-identified subject ID, COVID-19 status, age in years and sex. Where available, HLA class I and class II types were taken from metadata supplied by the sample provider and were not determined by assay-based typing. Broader findings and caveats from the paper: Clinical and demographic metadata were provided uncurated, with the amount varying by source and participant.

The immunoSEQ Assay, a bias-controlled multiplex PCR, was used to amplify TCRbeta CDR3 regions from genomic DNA. The paper's data handling went like this. The number of nucleated cells in each sample was estimated from the amplification of reference gene primers within the assay. To quantify the absolute abundance of each unique TCRbeta CDR3 rearrangement, sequence reads were collapsed and filtered. Productive Simpson clonality was computed per sample as the square root of Simpson's diversity index over productive rearrangements. TCRdb took this table from immuneACCESS and kept in-frame rearrangements with V and J called. Such tables lack part of the clones; where checked against another copy, unresolved V genes explain under half of the gap, and the rest is unexplained. V and J calls and clone size come straight from that table; D and trimming were deduced from the DNA. The sample data list 310,000 or so clones, and approximately 84% of these were observed just once. The top ten clones comprise about 1.9% of the sample.

V loses 1 base at its end and J loses 4 bases; junction bases beyond the gene matches: 11. According to the germline V gene, CDR1 reads SGHRS and CDR2 reads YFSETQ. The CDR3, cysteine through phenylalanine, is 17 amino acids long. CDR3 DNA is the only sequence kept; it has 51 bases, read in frame from the first base. With respect to this clone: The specificity of this receptor is unknown. Base qualities are missing; no much larger clone stands one base away.

A second Seattle source provided samples from volunteer blood donors who had recovered from COVID-19. Each collaborating institution followed its own protocols to collect whole blood in K2EDTA tubes. For TCRbeta analysis, collaborator samples were shipped as frozen whole blood, as isolated PBMCs, or as DNA extracted from either sample type. This sequence originates from a woman aged 25 to 45 who had recovered from COVID-19. Sequencing input: peripheral blood. The rearrangement combines TRBV5-1 with TRBJ2-1, with 7 bases matching TRBD2. CDR3 loop: CASSLLPGLSVYNEQFF. The DNA sequence is as follows: TGCGCCAGCAGCTTGTTACCGGGACTATCTGTTTACAATGAGCAGTTCTTC.